Each of the 2 T cell receptor beta chains below was sequenced from the same sample in a study of human T cells and chemical hapten exposure. Stated time point: patch test 1, 2 weeks after DPC sensitization. Treatment indicated: therapeutic diphenylcyclopropenone sensitization with weekly scalp DPC. TCRdb independently ran MiXCR on the RACE reads; one entry per CDR3 protein. The sample holds under 120,000 distinct CDR3 sequences, more than 9.5% seen once. This sample comprised whole blood, obtained in connection with sensitization to the hapten diphenylcyclopropenone (DPC). These receptors all stem from a woman aged 40 to 50 with alopecia areata. Some clones in this sample may be carry-over from other donors' samples.

The chain couples TRBV12-3 or TRBV12-4 to TRBJ2-1; the D is unclear. The CDR3 is 13 amino acids. Between the trimmed V and J ends, which lost 2 bases and 7 bases, there was a span of 9 bases. The CDR3: CASSLRAVNEQFF. For the CDR3, the DNA is TGTGCCAGCAGTTTAAGGGCGGTGAATGAGCAGTTCTTC.

This clonotype occurred many times. V is TRBV27 and J is TRBJ2-7; 10 nucleotides match TRBD1. Germline CDR1 is MNHEY and CDR2 is SMNVEV (reference sequence). The CDR3 is 15 amino acids. The ends lost 6 bases at V and 3 bases at J; junction bases unmatched: 8. The CDR3 protein is CASRRDRGNLYEQYF. The CDR3 nucleotides read TGTGCCAGCAGGAGGGACAGGGGAAATCTCTACGAGCAGTACTTC.